This T cell receptor (beta chain) is drawn from a study of monozygotic twins with inflammatory bowel disease. Reanalyzing the 5' RACE reads, TCRdb keeps one entry per CDR3 protein, without DNA. The repertoire table contains over 120,000 distinct CDR3 sequences. The CDR3 extends over 12 amino acids. Per the germline V gene, CDR1 is SGHRS and CDR2 is YFSETQ. Study-wide results and caveats: Inverse Simpson values showed less TCRbeta diversity in IBD patients than in their healthy co-twins.

On this clonotype itself: What it recognizes is unknown.

Sequenced: blood. The TCR sequence derives from a human donor with ulcerative colitis or Crohn's disease, or a healthy co-twin of an affected twin (not recorded which). The chain couples TRBV5-1 to TRBJ1-1; the D call from TCRdb, TRBD1, cannot be confirmed without DNA. The CDR3 is CASSSRQSEAFF. Full variable domain (outside the CDR3, taken from reference TRBV5-1 and TRBJ1-1): KAGVTQTPRYLIKTRGQQVTLSCSPISGHRSVSWYQQTPGQGLQFLFEYFSETQRNKGNFPGRFSGRQFSNSRSEMNVSTLELGDSALYLCASSSRQSEAFFGQGTRLTVV.